This T cell receptor beta chain was retrieved from a study of T cell responses to AZD1222 COVID-19 vaccine. Study-level findings and limits: The donor cohort was predominantly white British with a female majority, and clonal diversity may have been underestimated. Close to half of spike-specific TCRs reportedly recognize unmutated variant regions.

This table comes from immunoSEQ multiplex PCR, and its TCRdb copy is limited to in-frame clones, with some not included. The sample contains about 140,000 clones, 80% to 90% of which appear only once. As regards this clone: Its target is unknown.

Germline CDR1 SGHVS, CDR2 FQNEAQ. This CDR3 has 15 amino acids. V lost 1 base and J lost 3, with 13 bases in between. This TCR came from an adult in good health. The material was peripheral blood, obtained on day 0 of AZD1222 vaccination. The chain has TRBV7-8 and TRBJ2-7; TRBD1 is a possible D gene (6 bases). This CDR3 is CASSLVRDNGYEQYF. DNA of the CDR3: TGTGCCAGCAGCTTAGTTAGGGACAACGGCTACGAGCAGTACTTC.